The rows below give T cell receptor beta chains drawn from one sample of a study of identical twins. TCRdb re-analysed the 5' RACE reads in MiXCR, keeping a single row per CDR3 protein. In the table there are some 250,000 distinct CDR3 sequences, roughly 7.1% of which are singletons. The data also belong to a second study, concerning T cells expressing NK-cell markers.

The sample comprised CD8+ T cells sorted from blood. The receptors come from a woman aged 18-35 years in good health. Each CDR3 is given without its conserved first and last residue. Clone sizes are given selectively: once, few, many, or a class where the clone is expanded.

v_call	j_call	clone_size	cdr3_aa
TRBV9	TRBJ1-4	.	ASSFQDGSNEKLF
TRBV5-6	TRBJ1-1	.	ASSTTENTEAF
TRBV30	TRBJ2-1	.	AWTGGSGEQF
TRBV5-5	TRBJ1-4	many	ASRSRQGTNEKLF
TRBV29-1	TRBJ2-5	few	SVEWVGLETQY
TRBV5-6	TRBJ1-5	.	ASSLQGGFNQPQH
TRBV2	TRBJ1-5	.	ASSVLREGGSSNQPQH
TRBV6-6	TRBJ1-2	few	ASSYSPNYGYT
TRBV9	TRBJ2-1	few	ASSVAAIPLSSYNEQF
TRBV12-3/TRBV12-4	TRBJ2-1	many	ASSPGAPGSSYNEQF
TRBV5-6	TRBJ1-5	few	ASSSATGFQPQH
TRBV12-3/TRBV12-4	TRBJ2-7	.	ASSTAGGPYEQY
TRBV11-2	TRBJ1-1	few	ASNLGQSEAF
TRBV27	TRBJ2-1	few	ASSVSNRVPYNEQF
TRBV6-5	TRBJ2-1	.	ASNSAGVYNEQF
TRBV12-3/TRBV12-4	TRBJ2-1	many	ASSIERGGEQF
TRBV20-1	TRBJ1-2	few	SASGANSQI
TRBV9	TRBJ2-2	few	APRGELF
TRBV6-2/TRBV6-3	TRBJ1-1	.	ASNRKIYTEAF
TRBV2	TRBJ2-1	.	ARSWLAPLSYNEQF
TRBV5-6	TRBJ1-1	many	ASSLFPQDTEAF
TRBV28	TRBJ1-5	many	ASSLQVGDQPQH
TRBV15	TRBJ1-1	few	ATSRDLTEAF
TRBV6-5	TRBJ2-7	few	ASSSAGTGVSEQY
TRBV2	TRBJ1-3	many	ASSPGPLYTIY
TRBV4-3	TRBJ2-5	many	ASSQGRREQETQY
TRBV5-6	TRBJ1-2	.	ASSAGQANYGYT
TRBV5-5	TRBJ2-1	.	ASSWILADGYNEQF
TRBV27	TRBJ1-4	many	ASSSAVSPTNEKLF
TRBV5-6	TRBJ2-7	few	ASSLAGTSGRFGRQY
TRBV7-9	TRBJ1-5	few	ASSLEGELAQH
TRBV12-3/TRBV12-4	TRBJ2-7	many	ASALGQGGEQY
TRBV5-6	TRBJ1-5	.	ASSLYGRAQFNQPQH
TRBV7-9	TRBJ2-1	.	ASSSDLYNEQF
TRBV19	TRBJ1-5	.	ASSILGGYQPQH
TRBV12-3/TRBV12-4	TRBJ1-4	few	ASSLGQGAEKLF
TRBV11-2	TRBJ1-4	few	ASSFLGRGATNEKLF
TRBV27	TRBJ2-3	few	ASSRLAGNTDTQY
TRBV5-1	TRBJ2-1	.	ASSSGGYDEQF
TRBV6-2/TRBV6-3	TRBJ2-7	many	ASSIRGYEQY
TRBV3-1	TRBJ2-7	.	ASSQIVSGDYEQY
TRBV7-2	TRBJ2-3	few	ASSLIWASGTTDTQY
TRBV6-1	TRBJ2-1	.	ASSPGESSYNEQF
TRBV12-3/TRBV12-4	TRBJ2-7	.	ASSLAGDSYEQY
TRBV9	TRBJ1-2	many	ASSPPTGVTGGYT
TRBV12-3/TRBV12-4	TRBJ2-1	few	ASSLAWVRF
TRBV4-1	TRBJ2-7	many	ASSQVVMERQGGYEQY
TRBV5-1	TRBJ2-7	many	ASRSAGDYEQY
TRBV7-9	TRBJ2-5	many	ASSTRTEGQETQY
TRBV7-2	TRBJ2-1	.	ASSSRKNEQF
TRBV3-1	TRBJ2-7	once	ACCQDSSLIYEQY
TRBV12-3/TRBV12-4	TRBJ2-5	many	AVSAGGQETQY
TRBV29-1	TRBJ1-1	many	SPALLNTEAF
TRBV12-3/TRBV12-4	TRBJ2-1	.	ASSWGREQF
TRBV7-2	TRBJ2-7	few	ASSRLRGQALYEQY
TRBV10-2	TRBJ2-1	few	ASSDEREFYNEQF
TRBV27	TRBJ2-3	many	ASSLSRFPTAPSTDTQY